This paragraph reports one TCR beta chain. The sample comes from a study of blood T cell repertoires in COVID-19. Across the study: Both acute and convalescent COVID-19 samples were obtained from the United States, Italy and Spain. The cDNA or gDNA used as material had been derived from T cells, B-cell-depleted T cells, or PBMCs.

The CDR3 loop spans 13 amino acids. V dropped 3 bases and J dropped 10 bases, with 10 bases sitting between them. Repertoires were generated with immunoSEQ multiplex PCR, while TCRdb's copy carries only in-frame clones and drops some. The table has 95,000 to 120,000 clones, roughly 88% seen once. The chain recombines TRBV12-3 or TRBV12-4 with TRBJ1-6; D gene unclear. The clonotype was recovered from an older woman who had recovered from COVID-19. Sequencing was done on a sample of peripheral blood. In nucleotides, the CDR3 is TGTGCCAGCAGTTTTGGGGAGAAGTCACCCCTCCACTTT. Amino acids: CASSFGEKSPLHF.